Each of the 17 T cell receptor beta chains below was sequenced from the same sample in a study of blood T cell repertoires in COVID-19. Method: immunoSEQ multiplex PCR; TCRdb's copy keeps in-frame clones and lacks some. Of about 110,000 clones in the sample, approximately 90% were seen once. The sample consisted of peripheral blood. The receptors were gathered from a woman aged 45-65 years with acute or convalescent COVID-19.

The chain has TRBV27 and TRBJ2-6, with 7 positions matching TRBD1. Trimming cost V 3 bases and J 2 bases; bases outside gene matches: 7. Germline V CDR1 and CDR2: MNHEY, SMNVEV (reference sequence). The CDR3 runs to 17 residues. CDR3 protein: CASSLTNQGAGANVLTF. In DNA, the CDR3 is TGTGCCAGCAGTTTGACGAACCAGGGGGCTGGGGCCAACGTCCTGACTTTC.

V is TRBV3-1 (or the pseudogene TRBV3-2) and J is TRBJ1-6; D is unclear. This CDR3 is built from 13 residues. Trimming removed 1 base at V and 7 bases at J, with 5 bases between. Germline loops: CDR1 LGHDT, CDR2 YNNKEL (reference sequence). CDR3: CASSQGENSPLHF. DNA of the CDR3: TGTGCCAGCAGCCAAGGCGAGAATTCACCCCTCCACTTT.

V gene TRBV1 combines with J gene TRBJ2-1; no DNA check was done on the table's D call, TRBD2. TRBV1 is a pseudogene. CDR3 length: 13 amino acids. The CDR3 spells CTRAAGAGNEQFF. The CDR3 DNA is TGCACCAGGGCGGCGGGAGCTGGCAATGAGCAGTTCTTC.

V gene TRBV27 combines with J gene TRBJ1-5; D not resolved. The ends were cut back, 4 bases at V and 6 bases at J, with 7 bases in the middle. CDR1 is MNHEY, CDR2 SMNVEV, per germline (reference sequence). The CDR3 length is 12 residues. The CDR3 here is CASSSRGQPQHF. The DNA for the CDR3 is TGTGCCAGCAGTTCCCGAGGTCAGCCCCAGCATTTT.

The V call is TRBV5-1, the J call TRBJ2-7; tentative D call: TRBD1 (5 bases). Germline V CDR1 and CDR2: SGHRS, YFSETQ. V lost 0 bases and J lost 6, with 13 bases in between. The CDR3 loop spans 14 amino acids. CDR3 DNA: TGCGCCAGCAGCTTGGCGAGACGGCAGGGCGAGCAGTACTTC. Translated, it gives CASSLARRQGEQYF. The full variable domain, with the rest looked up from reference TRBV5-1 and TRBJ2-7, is KAGVTQTPRYLIKTRGQQVTLSCSPISGHRSVSWYQQTPGQGLQFLFEYFSETQRNKGNFPGRFSGRQFSNSRSEMNVSTLELGDSALYLCASSLARRQGEQYFGPGTRLTVT.

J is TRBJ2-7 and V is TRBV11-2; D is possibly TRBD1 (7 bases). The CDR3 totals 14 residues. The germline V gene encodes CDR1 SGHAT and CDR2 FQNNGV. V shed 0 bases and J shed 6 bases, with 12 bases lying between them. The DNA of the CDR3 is TGTGCCAGCAGCTTAGACAGGGGGGTCAGCGAGCAGTACTTC. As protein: CASSLDRGVSEQYF.

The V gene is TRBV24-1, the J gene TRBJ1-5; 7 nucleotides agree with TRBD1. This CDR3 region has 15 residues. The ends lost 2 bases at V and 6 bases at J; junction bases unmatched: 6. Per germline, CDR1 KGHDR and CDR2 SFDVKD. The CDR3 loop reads CATSDSRTGVQPQHF. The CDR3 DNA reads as TGTGCCACCAGTGATTCTCGAACAGGGGTTCAGCCCCAGCATTTT.

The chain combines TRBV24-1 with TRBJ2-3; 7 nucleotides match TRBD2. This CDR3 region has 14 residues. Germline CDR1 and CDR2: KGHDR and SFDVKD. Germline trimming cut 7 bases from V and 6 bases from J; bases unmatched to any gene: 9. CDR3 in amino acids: CATRDSGLVDTQYF. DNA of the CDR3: TGTGCCACCAGGGATAGCGGGTTGGTGGATACGCAGTATTTT.

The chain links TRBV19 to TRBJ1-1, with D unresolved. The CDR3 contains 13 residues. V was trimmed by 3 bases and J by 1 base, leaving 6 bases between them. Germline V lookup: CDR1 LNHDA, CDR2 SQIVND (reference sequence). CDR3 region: CASSIEQNTEAFF. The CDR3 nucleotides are TGTGCCAGTAGTATCGAACAGAACACTGAAGCTTTCTTT.

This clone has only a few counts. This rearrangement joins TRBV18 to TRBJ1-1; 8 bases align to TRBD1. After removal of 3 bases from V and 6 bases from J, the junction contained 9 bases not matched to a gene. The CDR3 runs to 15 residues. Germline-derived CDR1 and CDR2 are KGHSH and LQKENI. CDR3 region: CASSPWTGKESEAFF. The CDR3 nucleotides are TGTGCCAGCTCACCGTGGACAGGGAAAGAATCTGAAGCTTTCTTT. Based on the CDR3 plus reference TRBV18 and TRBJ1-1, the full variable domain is NAGVMQNPRHLVRRRGQEARLRCSPMKGHSHVYWYRQLPEEGLKFMVYLQKENIIDESGMPKERFSAEFPKEGPSILRIQQVVRGDSAAYFCASSPWTGKESEAFFGQGTRLTVV.

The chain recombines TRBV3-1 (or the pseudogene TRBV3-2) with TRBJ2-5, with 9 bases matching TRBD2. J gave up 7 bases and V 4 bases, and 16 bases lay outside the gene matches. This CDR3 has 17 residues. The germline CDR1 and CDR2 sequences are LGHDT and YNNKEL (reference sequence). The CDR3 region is CASSRRGDSGRGRTQYF. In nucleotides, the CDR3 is TGTGCCAGCAGCCGTCGTGGGGATAGCGGGAGAGGGCGGACCCAGTACTTC.

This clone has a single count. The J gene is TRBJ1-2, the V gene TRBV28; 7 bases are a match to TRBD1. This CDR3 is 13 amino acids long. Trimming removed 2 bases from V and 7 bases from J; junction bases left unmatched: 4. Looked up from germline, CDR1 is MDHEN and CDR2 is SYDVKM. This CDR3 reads CASSLDRVTGYTF. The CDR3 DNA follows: TGTGCCAGCAGTTTAGACAGGGTTACTGGCTACACCTTC.

The DNA for the CDR3 is TGTGCCAGCAGCCGCAGCCCGGCAGCGGAAGAGACCCAGTACTTC. Translation: CASSRSPAAEETQYF. The chain has TRBV2 and TRBJ2-5; TRBD2 is a possible D gene (5 bases). Germline-derived CDR1 and CDR2 are SNHLY and FYNNEI. V was clipped by 6 bases and J by 3 bases, with 17 bases between them. This CDR3 region has 15 residues.

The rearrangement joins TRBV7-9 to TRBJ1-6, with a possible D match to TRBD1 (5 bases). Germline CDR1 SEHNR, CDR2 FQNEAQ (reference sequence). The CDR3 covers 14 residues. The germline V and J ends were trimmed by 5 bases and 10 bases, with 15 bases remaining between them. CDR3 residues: CASSKTEGPSPLHF. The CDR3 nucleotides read TGTGCCAGCAGCAAGACAGAAGGTCCCTCACCCCTCCACTTT.

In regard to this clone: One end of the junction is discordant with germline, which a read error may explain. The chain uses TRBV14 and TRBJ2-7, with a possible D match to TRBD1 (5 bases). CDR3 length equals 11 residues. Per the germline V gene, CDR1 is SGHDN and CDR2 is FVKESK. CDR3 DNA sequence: TGTGCCAGCAGCCAGACTTACAGGAAAGAGTTC. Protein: CASSQTYRKEF.

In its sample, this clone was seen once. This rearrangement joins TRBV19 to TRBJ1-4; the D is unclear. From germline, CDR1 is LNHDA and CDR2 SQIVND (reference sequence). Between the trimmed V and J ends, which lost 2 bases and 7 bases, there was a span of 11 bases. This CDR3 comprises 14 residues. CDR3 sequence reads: CASSIRGGTEKLFF. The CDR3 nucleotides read TGTGCCAGTAGTATACGCGGAGGCACTGAAAAACTGTTTTTT.

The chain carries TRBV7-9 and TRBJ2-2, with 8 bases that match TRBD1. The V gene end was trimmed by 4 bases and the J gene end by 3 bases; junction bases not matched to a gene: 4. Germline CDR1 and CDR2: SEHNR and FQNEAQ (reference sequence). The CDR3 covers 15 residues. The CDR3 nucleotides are TGTGCCAGCAGCTCACAGGGACAGGACACCGGGGAGCTGTTTTTT. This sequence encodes CASSSQGQDTGELFF.